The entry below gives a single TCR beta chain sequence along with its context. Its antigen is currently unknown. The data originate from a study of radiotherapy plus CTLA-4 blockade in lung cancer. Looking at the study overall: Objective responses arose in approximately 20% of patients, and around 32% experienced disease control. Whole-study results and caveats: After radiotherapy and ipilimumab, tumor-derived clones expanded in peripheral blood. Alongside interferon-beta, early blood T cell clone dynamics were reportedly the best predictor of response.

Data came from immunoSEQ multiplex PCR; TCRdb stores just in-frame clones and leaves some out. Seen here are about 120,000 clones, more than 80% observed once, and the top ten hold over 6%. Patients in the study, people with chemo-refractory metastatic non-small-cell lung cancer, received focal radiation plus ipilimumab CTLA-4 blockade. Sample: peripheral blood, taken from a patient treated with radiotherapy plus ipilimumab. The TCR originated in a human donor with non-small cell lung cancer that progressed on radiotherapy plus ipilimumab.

The CDR3 DNA reads as TGTGCCAGCACCCCCGGGCCGAGCTCCTACAATGAGCAGTTCTTC. As protein: CASTPGPSSYNEQFF. V usage is TRBV7-9 and J usage is TRBJ2-1; no clear D. Per germline, CDR1 SEHNR and CDR2 FQNEAQ (reference sequence). CDR3 length: 15 amino acids. V lost 7 bases and J 0 bases, leaving 13 bases between the germline ends.